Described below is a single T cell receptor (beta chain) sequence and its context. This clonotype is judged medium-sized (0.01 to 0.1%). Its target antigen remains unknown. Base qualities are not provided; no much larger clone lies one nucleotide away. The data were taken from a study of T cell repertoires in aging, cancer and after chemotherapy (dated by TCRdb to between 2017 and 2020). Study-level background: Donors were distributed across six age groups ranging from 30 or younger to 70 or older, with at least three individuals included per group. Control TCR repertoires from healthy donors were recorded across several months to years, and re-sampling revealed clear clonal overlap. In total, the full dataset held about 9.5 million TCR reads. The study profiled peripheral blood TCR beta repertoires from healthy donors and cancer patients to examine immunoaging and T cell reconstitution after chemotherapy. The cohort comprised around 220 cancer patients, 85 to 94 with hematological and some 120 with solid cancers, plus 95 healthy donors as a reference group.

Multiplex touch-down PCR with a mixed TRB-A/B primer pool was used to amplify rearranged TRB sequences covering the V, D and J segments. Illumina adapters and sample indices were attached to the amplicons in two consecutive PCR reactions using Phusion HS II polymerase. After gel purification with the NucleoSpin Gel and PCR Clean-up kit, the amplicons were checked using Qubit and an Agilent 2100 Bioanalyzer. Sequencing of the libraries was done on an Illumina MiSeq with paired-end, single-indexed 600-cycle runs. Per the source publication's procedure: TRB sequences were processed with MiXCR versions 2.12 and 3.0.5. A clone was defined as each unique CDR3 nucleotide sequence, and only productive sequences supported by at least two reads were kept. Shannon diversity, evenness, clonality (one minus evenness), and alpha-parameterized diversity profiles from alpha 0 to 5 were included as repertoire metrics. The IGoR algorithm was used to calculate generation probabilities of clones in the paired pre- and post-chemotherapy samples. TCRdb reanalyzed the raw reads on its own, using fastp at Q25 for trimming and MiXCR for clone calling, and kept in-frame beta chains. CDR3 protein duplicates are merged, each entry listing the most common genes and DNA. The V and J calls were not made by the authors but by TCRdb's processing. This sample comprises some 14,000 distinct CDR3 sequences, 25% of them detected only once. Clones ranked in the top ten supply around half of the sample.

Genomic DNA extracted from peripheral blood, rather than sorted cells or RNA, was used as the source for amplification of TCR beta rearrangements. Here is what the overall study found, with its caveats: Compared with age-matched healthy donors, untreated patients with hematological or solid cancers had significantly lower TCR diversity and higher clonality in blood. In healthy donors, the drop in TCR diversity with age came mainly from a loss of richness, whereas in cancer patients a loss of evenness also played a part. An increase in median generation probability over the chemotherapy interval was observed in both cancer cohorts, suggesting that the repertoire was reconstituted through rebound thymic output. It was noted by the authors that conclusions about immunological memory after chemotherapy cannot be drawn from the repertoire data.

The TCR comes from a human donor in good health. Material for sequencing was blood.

CDR3 region: CAWEQGASSYNSPLHF. The DNA sequence reads TGTGCCTGGGAGCAGGGGGCGAGCTCCTATAATTCACCCCTCCACTTT. The chain employs TRBV30 and TRBJ1-6, and 8 bases in between align with TRBD1. The CDR3 measures 16 amino acids from cysteine to phenylalanine. Just the 48-base CDR3 DNA is kept, in frame starting at base 1. The germline V gene (reference sequence) specifies GTSNPN as CDR1 and SVGIG as CDR2. From V the trimming removes 5 bases and from J it removes 0 bases, while the gene matches leave 6 bases of the junction unaccounted for.